Presented here are 23 T cell receptor beta chains from one specimen sequenced in a study of CD8+CD57+ T cells in acquired aplastic anemia (dated by TCRdb to the late 2010s). Instrument used: Illumina HiSeq 2000. Profiling of TCR beta VDJ combinations and CDR3 sequences used genomic DNA as the template. TCRdb itself trimmed the public reads at Q25 with fastp, ran MiXCR and retained productive beta chains. Entries are consolidated by CDR3 protein sequence, retaining the most common genes and DNA. A total of roughly 81,000 distinct CDR3 sequences appear in this sample, about 45% of them only once. The top ten constitute approximately 60% of the sample. Specimen: sorted CD4+, CD8+, or CD8+CD57+ T cells (not recorded which) from PBMCs. Source of these receptors: a human donor in good health, serving as a control.

Here the CDR3 DNA reads TGTGCCAGCGCGTCCCCCGGGTATGGGACTACTTCCTACAATGAGCAGTTCTTC. This translates into CASASPGYGTTSYNEQFF. V is TRBV12-3 or TRBV12-4 and J is TRBJ2-1, with 7 nucleotides matching TRBD2. V gave up 8 bases and J gave up 1 base; unmatched junction bases: 17. The CDR3 is 18 residues long.

This clonotype was counted only a few times. The chain links TRBV19 to TRBJ2-7; 8 bases are shared with TRBD1. V shed 5 bases, J shed 6 bases, and the junction held 6 bases outside the gene matches. This CDR3 spans 13 amino acids. CDR1 is LNHDA and CDR2 is SQIVND in the germline V gene (reference sequence). The CDR3 nucleotides read TGTGCCAGTAGTCAACAGGGGGGCGTCGAGCAGTACTTC. It is translated as CASSQQGGVEQYF.

This clonotype was observed a handful of times. The chain joins TRBV24-1 to TRBJ2-1, with 7 bases matching TRBD2. Germline V gene data show CDR1 as KGHDR and CDR2 as SFDVKD. The CDR3 is 14 amino acids. The V and J ends lost 11 bases and 3 bases, in that order; junction bases with no gene match: 9. CDR3 protein: CASRAGGIYNEQFF. The CDR3 nucleotides read TGTGCCAGCAGGGCCGGGGGGATCTACAATGAGCAGTTCTTC.

The V call is TRBV9, the J call TRBJ2-5; D remains unclear. V was trimmed by 3 bases and J by 5 bases, leaving 11 bases between them. This CDR3 comprises 13 residues. Germline CDR1 is SGDLS and CDR2 is YYNGEE. The CDR3 DNA reads TGTGCCAGCAGCGCCCGTATAGGGGAGACCCAGTACTTC. This sequence encodes CASSARIGETQYF.

DNA for the CDR3: TGCAGTGCTTTCTCCGGGACTAGCGGGGAGGGCAGTTCCTACAATGAGCAGTTCTTC. This translates into CSAFSGTSGEGSSYNEQFF. The chain carries TRBV20-1 and TRBJ2-1; the match to TRBD2 covers 13 bases. J gave up 1 base and V 5 bases, and 14 bases lay outside the gene matches. The CDR3 sequence is 19 residues long. CDR1 is DFQATT, CDR2 SNEGSKA, per germline (reference sequence).

This clonotype has ten or more counts. The V and J genes are TRBV24-1 and TRBJ1-3; D call uncertain. This CDR3 region has 15 residues. The V end lost 3 bases, the J end lost 1 base, and 9 bases lay between the germline ends. CDR1 and CDR2 (germline): KGHDR, SFDVKD. As DNA, the CDR3 is TGTGCCACCAGTGATCCGATGCTTTCTGGAAACACCATATATTTT. Encoded protein: CATSDPMLSGNTIYF.

Worth noting for this clonotype: Germline and junction disagree at one end, which may indicate a read error. CDR3 in DNA: TGTGCCAGCAGTTTACAAACAGGTTATGGCTACACCTTC. The encoded protein is CASSLQTGYGYTF. This chain links TRBV24-1 with TRBJ1-2; D is possibly TRBD1 (5 bases). The length of the CDR3 is 13 residues. The V gene's germline CDR1 is KGHDR and CDR2 SFDVKD.

This clonotype was observed at least ten times. CDR3 residues: CATSDIGRPYGYTF. CDR3 DNA: TGTGCCACCAGTGATATCGGCAGGCCCTATGGCTACACCTTC. The V call is TRBV24-1, the J call TRBJ1-2, with D hard to call. CDR3 size: 14 residues. Germline lookup yields CDR1 KGHDR and CDR2 SFDVKD. V was pared by 3 bases and J by 4 bases, with 11 bases between.

This clonotype was counted at least ten times. V and J are TRBV11-1 and TRBJ1-4; possibly TRBD1 for D (5 bases). Germline CDR1 SGHAT, CDR2 FQDESV (reference sequence). This CDR3 region has 17 residues. V lost 4 bases and J 0 bases, leaving 15 bases between the germline ends. CDR3 region: CASSSQGPQATNEKLFF. The CDR3 DNA reads TGTGCCAGCAGCTCTCAGGGACCCCAAGCAACTAATGAAAAACTGTTTTTT.

The J gene is TRBJ2-7, the V gene TRBV13, with a tentative D call TRBD2 (6 bases). Trimming took 7 bases from V and 2 from J, leaving 9 bases between them. This CDR3 has 12 amino acids. Germline V gene sequence: CDR1 PRHDT, CDR2 FYEKMQ (reference sequence). The CDR3 coding sequence is TGTGCCAGCAAGGGCGGGACCTACGAGCAGTACTTC. It is translated as CASKGGTYEQYF.

This clonotype has just one count. The chain links TRBV19 to TRBJ1-6; D gene uncertain. There are 14 residues in the CDR3. Per the germline V gene, CDR1 is LNHDA and CDR2 is SQIVND (reference sequence). V lost 9 bases and J lost 3, with 12 bases in between. The chain's CDR3 is CASNPGNYNSPLHF. CDR3 sequence (DNA): TGTGCCAGCAACCCGGGGAACTATAATTCACCCCTCCACTTT.

This chain connects TRBV30 to TRBJ2-7; 8 positions agree with TRBD2. Germline V lookup: CDR1 GTSNPN, CDR2 SVGIG (reference sequence). This CDR3 has 14 amino acids. J gave up 2 bases and V 0 bases, and 3 bases lay outside the gene matches. The CDR3 loop is CAWSVGRGPYEQYF. In DNA form, the CDR3 reads TGTGCCTGGAGTGTCGGGAGGGGCCCCTACGAGCAGTACTTC.

This clonotype was recorded at least ten times. The V gene is TRBV20-1, the J gene TRBJ1-2; the D gene is possibly TRBD1 (6 bases). From germline, CDR1 is DFQATT and CDR2 SNEGSKA (reference sequence). The CDR3 runs to 10 residues. DNA for the CDR3: TGCAGGGCTGGGGGGGGCGGCTACACCTTC. Translation: CRAGGGGYTF.

This clonotype has at least ten counts. The chain combines TRBV24-1 with TRBJ1-5; D may be TRBD1 (5 bases). In germline, CDR1 is KGHDR, CDR2 SFDVKD. V was shortened by 3 bases and J by 1 base, with 15 bases between the two germline ends. This CDR3 spans 17 amino acids. CDR3 region: CATSDGTQFESNQPQHF. For the CDR3, the DNA is TGTGCCACCAGTGATGGGACCCAATTTGAAAGCAATCAGCCCCAGCATTTT.

Worth noting for this clonotype: A junction end diverges from the germline sequence, so it may reflect a read error. This chain links TRBV12-3 or TRBV12-4 with TRBJ2-7, with TRBD1 matching over 8 bases. This CDR3 has 13 amino acids. The CDR3: CASSPGQGHEQCF. The CDR3 DNA reads as TGTGCCAGTAGCCCAGGACAGGGACACGAGCAGTGCTTC.

The chain carries TRBV27 and TRBJ1-2, with D hard to call. Germline values: CDR1 MNHEY, CDR2 SMNVEV (reference sequence). This CDR3 has 15 residues. Trimming left V 0 bases short and J 3 bases short, with 11 bases between. CDR3 region: CASSLSGSNHYGYTF. CDR3 sequence (DNA): TGTGCCAGCAGTTTATCGGGGAGCAACCACTATGGCTACACCTTC.

V and J are TRBV10-2 and TRBJ1-5; no definite D call. Germline CDR1 reads WSHSY; CDR2 reads SAAADI. The CDR3 contains 15 residues. The V end lost 0 bases, the J end lost 8 bases, and 14 bases lay between the germline ends. The CDR3 DNA is TGCGCCAGCAGTGAGTCGTATCCCCGAGGGAAGCCCCAGCATTTT. This translates into CASSESYPRGKPQHF.

This clonotype appeared a few times. The rearrangement links TRBV7-2 to TRBJ2-1; 10 bases map to TRBD2. Germline V lookup: CDR1 SGHTA, CDR2 FQGNSA. This CDR3 comprises 14 residues. CDR3 sequence reads: CARALAGGSNEQFF. DNA for the CDR3: TGTGCTAGGGCCTTAGCGGGGGGTTCGAATGAGCAGTTCTTC.

This clonotype was detected ten times or more. The V gene is TRBV11-2, the J gene TRBJ1-6, with 8 bases matching TRBD1. This CDR3 region has 16 residues. Germline assignment: CDR1 SGHAT and CDR2 FQNNGV. The V gene end was trimmed by 5 bases and the J gene end by 7 bases; junction bases not matched to a gene: 10. For the CDR3, the DNA is TGTGCCAGCAGCGCCCCATCGACAGGGGTGAATTCACCCCTCCACTTT. Its translation: CASSAPSTGVNSPLHF.

The gene calls are TRBV12-3 or TRBV12-4 and TRBJ2-2, with TRBD2 matching over 10 bases. With V trimmed by 8 bases and J by 5 bases, 5 bases remained unmatched. The CDR3 consists of 14 residues. CDR3: CASRLTSGTGELFF. The CDR3 DNA is TGTGCCAGCCGATTGACTAGCGGGACCGGGGAGCTGTTTTTT.

This clonotype was counted at least ten times. The CDR3 region is CASSQGRERNQPQHF. The CDR3, as DNA: TGTGCCAGCAGCCAGGGACGTGAGCGCAATCAGCCCCAGCATTTT. The V gene is TRBV7-9, the J gene TRBJ1-5, with D possibly TRBD1 on 5 matching bases. The CDR3 runs 15 residues. Trimming stripped 5 bases from V and 2 bases from J, with 13 bases between. Germline-derived CDR1 and CDR2 are SEHNR and FQNEAQ (reference sequence). The entire variable domain, with the rest obtained from reference TRBV7-9 and TRBJ1-5, is as follows: DTGVSQNPRHKITKRGQNVTFRCDPISEHNRLYWYRQTLGQGPEFLTYFQNEAQLEKSRLLSDRFSAERPKGSFSTLEIQRTEQGDSAMYLCASSQGRERNQPQHFGDGTRLSIL.

CDR3 sequence reads: CATRASGGGNEQFF. The CDR3 DNA is TGTGCCACCCGGGCTAGCGGGGGGGGCAATGAGCAGTTCTTC. This chain joins TRBV24-1 and TRBJ2-1; TRBD2 aligns across 12 bases. Germline trimming cut 9 bases from V and 6 bases from J; bases unmatched to any gene: 5. There are 14 residues in the CDR3. CDR1 and CDR2 (germline): KGHDR, SFDVKD.

The chain joins TRBV6-5 to TRBJ1-1; D not certain. The CDR3 extends over 14 amino acids. V was trimmed by 4 bases and J by 5 bases, leaving 14 bases between them. Germline V lookup: CDR1 MNHEY, CDR2 SVGAGI. The CDR3 region has the DNA TGTGCCAGCAGTTTCCGTGTCGTTGATACTGAAGCTTTCTTT. Translated: CASSFRVVDTEAFF.